The T cell receptor (beta chain) under discussion was sequenced for a study of early T cells in non-severe SARS-CoV-2 infection. As for the study in general: Bulk RNA taken from unsorted whole blood was sequenced, leaving chains unpaired.

Unique molecular identifiers tagged individual cDNA molecules. TCRdb ran MiXCR on the 5' RACE reads and lists one entry per CDR3 protein. The sample shows around 47,000 distinct CDR3 sequences, about a tenth of them seen only once. Study-wide results and caveats: Clonotype matching in VDJdb favored anti-spike CD8 responses and did not capture private and CD4 specificities.

Regarding this clonotype: No antigen is known for it.

Germline V lookup: CDR1 SQVTM, CDR2 ANQGSEA. The CDR3 spans 13 residues. The trim removed 7 bases at V and 1 base at J, leaving 6 bases unmatched. The clonotype was recovered from an adult who was a healthcare worker with PCR-confirmed SARS-CoV-2 infection or an uninfected control (not recorded which). The sequenced material came from whole blood. This chain links TRBV29-1 with TRBJ2-5, with 7 bases aligning to TRBD1. The DNA for the CDR3 is TGCAGCGGACTCGGACAGGCCCAAGAGACCCAGTACTTC. It encodes CSGLGQAQETQYF.